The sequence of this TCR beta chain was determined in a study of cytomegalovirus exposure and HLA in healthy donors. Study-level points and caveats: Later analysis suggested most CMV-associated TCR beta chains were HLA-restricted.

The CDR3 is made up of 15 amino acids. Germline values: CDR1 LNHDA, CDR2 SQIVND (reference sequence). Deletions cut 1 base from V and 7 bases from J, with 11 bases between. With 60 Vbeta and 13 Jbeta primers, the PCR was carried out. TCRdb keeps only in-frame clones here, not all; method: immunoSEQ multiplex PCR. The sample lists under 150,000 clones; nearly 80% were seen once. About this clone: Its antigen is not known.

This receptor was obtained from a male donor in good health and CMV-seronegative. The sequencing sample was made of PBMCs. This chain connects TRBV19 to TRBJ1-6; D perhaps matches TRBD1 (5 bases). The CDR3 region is CASSIAQGVNSPLHF. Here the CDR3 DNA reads TGTGCCAGTAGTATAGCGCAGGGCGTCAATTCACCCCTCCACTTT.